This TCR beta chain was profiled in a study of regulatory T cells in long-lasting Graves disease. CDR1 is ENHRY and CDR2 is SYGVKD in the germline V gene. This CDR3 has 13 amino acids. About this clonotype: At one of its ends the junction is not consistent with the germline gene, which may arise from a read error.

Libraries of TCR beta came from iRepertoire HTBI primers plus Arm-PCR of CDR3 regions. Via MiXCR, TCRdb re-called the multiplex PCR reads, giving one row per CDR3 protein. The repertoire consists of about 530,000 distinct CDR3 sequences, with roughly 16% occurring once and the leading ten covering just under 25%. Regarding time point: newly diagnosed GD, antithyroid drugs for less than 3 months. Scientists built the TCR library using RNA that was extracted from PBMCs. The sample also formed part of further work on T cells in Graves' hyperthyroidism and ophthalmopathy.

The V call is TRBV10-3, the J call TRBJ2-2; TRBD1 matches 11 bases. This specimen consisted of peripheral blood mononuclear cells (PBMCs), obtained at new diagnosis, from a patient treated with antithyroid drugs. This clonotype was sampled from a woman aged 40 to 65 with Graves disease. The DNA of the CDR3 is TGTGCCATCGGGACAGGGGGTACCGGGGAGCTGCTTTTT. Protein sequence: CAIGTGGTGELLF.